The present T cell receptor beta chain was sequenced within a study of OX40 agonist ivuxolimab in advanced cancers. This CDR3 contains 16 residues. Germline-derived CDR1 and CDR2 are SEHNR and FQNEAQ (reference sequence). Germline trimming cut 4 bases from V and 3 bases from J; bases unmatched to any gene: 7. This clone was counted once. Antigen: not known. Study observations and caveats: Partial responders at 0.1-3.0 mg/kg showed near-lowest clonal expansion.

Libraries were prepared by immunoSEQ multiplex PCR; TCRdb keeps only in-frame clonotypes and omits some of them. The sample has tens of thousands of clones; 75% to 90% are singletons. The genes are TRBV7-9 and TRBJ2-2, with 8 bases identical to TRBD1. The clonotype originates from an adult with an advanced solid tumor such as melanoma, head and neck, liver or kidney cancer. Sequences were derived from CD4+ or CD8+ T cells sorted from blood, sampled in a trial of the OX40 agonist ivuxolimab. The CDR3 loop reads CASSSPRTGYTGELFF. The CDR3 DNA reads as TGTGCCAGCAGCTCCCCGAGGACAGGGTACACCGGGGAGCTGTTTTTT.